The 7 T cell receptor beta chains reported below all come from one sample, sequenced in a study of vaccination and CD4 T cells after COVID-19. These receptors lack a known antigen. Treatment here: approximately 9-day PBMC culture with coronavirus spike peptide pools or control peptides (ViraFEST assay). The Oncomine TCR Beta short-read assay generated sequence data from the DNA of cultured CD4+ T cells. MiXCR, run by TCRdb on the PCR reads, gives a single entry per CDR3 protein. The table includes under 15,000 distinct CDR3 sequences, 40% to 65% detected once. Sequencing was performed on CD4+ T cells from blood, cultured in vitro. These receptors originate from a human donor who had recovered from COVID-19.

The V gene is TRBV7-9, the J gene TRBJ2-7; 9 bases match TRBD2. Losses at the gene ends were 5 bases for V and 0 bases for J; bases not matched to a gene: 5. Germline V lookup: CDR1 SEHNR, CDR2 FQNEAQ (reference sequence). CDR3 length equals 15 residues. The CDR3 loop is CASSLSSGSSYEQYF. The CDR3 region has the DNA TGTGCCAGCAGCCTGAGTAGCGGGAGCTCCTACGAGCAGTACTTC.

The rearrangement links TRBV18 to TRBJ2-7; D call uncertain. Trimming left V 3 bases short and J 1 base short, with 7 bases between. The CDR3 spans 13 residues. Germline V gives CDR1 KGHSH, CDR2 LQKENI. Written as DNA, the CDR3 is TGTGCCAGCTCACCGAGGTCTTCCTACGAGCAGTACTTC. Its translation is CASSPRSSYEQYF.

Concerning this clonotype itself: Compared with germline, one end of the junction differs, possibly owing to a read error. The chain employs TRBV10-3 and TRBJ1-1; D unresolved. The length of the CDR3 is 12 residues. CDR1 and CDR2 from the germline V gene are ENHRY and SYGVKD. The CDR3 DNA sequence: TGTGCCATCAGTGAGTCTTTGGCGGGCTGTCTCTTT. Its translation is CAISESLAGCLF.

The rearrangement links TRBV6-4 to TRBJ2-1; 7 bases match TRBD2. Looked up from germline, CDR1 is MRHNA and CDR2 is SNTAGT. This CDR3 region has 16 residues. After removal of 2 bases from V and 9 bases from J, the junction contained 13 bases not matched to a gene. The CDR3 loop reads CASSDRTSDSSGEQFF. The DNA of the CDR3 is TGTGCCAGCAGTGACCGAACTAGCGATTCATCCGGTGAGCAGTTCTTC.

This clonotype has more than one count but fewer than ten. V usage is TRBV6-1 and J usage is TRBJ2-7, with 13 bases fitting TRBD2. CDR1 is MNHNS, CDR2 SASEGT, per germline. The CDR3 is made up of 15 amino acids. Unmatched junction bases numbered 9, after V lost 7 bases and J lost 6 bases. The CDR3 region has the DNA TGTGCCAGCATGGGGACTAGCGGGGCCGAGGGCGAGCAGTACTTC. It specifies CASMGTSGAEGEQYF.

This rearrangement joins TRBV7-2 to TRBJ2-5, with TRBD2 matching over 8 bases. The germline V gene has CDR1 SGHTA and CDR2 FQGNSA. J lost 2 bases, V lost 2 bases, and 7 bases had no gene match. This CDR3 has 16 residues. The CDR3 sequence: CASSLISGTLQETQYF. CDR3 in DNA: TGTGCCAGCAGCTTAATTAGCGGGACCCTTCAAGAGACCCAGTACTTC.

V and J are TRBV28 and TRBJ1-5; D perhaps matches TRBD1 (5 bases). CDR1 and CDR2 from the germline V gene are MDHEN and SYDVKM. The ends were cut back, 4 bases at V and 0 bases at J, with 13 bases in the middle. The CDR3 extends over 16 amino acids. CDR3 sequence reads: CASSSGRGFSNQPQHF. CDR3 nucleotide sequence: TGTGCCAGCAGTTCGGGGAGGGGTTTTAGCAATCAGCCCCAGCATTTT. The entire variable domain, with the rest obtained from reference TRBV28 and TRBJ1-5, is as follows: DVKVTQSSRYLVKRTGEKVFLECVQDMDHENMFWYRQDPGLGLRLIYFSYDVKMKEKGDIPEGYSVSREKKERFSLILESASTNQTSMYLCASSSGRGFSNQPQHFGDGTRLSIL.